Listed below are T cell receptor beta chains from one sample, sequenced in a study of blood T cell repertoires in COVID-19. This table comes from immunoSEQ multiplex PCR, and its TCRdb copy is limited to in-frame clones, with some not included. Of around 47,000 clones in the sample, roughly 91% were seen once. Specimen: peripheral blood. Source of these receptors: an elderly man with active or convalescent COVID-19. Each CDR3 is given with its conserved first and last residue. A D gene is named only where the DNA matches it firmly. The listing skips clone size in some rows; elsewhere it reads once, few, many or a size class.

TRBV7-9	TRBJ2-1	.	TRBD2	CASSGPGLAGVNEQFF	TGTGCCAGCAGCGGGCCGGGACTAGCGGGGGTGAATGAGCAGTTCTTC
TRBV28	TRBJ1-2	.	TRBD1	CASSKGQGKGYTF	TGTGCCAGCAGCAAGGGACAGGGGAAGGGCTACACCTTC
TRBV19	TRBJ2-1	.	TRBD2	CASSLRGGRGVDEQFF	TGTGCCAGTAGTCTCCGGGGGGGACGGGGCGTGGATGAGCAGTTCTTC
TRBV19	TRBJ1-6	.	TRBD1	CASRINRGQNSPLHF	TGTGCCAGTAGAATAAACAGGGGTCAAAATTCACCCCTCCACTTT
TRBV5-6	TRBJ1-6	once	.	CASSLGGGVVSPLHF	TGTGCCAGCAGCTTAGGCGGGGGAGTAGTCTCACCCCTCCACTTT
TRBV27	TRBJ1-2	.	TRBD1	CASSLRQGSYGYTF	TGTGCCAGCAGTCTCAGACAGGGAAGCTATGGCTACACCTTC
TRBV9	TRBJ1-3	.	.	CASSRGGGNTIYF	TGTGCCAGCAGTAGGGGGGGTGGAAACACCATATATTTT
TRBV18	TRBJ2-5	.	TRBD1	CASSTGQGALETQYF	TGTGCCAGCTCAACCGGACAGGGGGCGCTGGAGACCCAGTACTTC
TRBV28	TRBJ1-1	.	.	CASRGWGWKGDTEAFF	TGTGCCAGCAGAGGTTGGGGGTGGAAGGGGGACACTGAAGCTTTCTTT
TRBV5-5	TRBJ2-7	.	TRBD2	CASSFERRGGSYEQYF	TGTGCCAGCAGCTTCGAGCGTCGGGGAGGGTCCTACGAGCAGTACTTC
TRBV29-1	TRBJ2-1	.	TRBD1	CSVVLGQGRLEQFF	TGCAGCGTTGTCTTGGGACAGGGGAGACTTGAGCAGTTCTTC
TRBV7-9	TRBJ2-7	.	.	CASSPMAPSYEQYF	TGTGCCAGCAGCCCAATGGCCCCCTCCTACGAGCAGTACTTC
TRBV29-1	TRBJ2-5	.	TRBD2	CSVALGGGLGETQYF	TGCAGCGTAGCCCTGGGGGGGGGTTTGGGAGAGACCCAGTACTTC
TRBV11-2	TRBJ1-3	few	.	CASSLRVRGLSGNTIYF	TGTGCCAGCAGCTTAAGGGTCAGGGGCCTCTCTGGAAACACCATATATTTT
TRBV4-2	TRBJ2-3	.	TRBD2	CASSLVTSGILGDTQYF	TGTGCCAGCAGCCTAGTCACTAGCGGGATCCTGGGGGATACGCAGTATTTT
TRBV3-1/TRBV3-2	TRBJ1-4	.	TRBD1	CASSPHGQGRFATNEKLFF	TGTGCCAGCTCCCCTCACGGACAGGGGAGATTTGCAACTAATGAAAAACTGTTTTTT
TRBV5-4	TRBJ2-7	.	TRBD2	CASSPGLAVSSYEQYF	TGTGCCAGCAGCCCCGGACTAGCGGTAAGCTCCTACGAGCAGTACTTC
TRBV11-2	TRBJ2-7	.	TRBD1	CASSYGTGVYEQYF	TGTGCCAGCAGCTACGGGACAGGGGTCTACGAGCAGTACTTC
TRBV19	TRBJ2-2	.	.	CASSPHRATGELFF	TGTGCCAGTAGCCCTCACAGGGCGACCGGGGAGCTGTTTTTT
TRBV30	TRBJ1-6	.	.	CAWSVLTLRQGRSPLHF	TGTGCCTGGAGTGTACTTACCCTCCGGCAGGGGCGCTCACCCCTCCACTTT
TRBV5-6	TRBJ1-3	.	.	CASSHRTFSGNTIYF	TGTGCCAGCAGCCACAGGACCTTCTCTGGAAACACCATATATTTT
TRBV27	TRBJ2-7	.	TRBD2	CASSQSTRGGAYEQYF	TGTGCCAGCAGTCAGTCGACTCGGGGGGGGGCCTACGAGCAGTACTTC
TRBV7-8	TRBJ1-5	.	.	CASSPLGLRSGQPQHF	TGTGCCAGCAGCCCCCTAGGGCTCCGAAGCGGTCAGCCCCAGCATTTT
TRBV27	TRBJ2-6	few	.	CASRLTNSGANVLTF	TGTGCCAGCCGATTAACTAACTCTGGGGCCAACGTCCTGACTTTC
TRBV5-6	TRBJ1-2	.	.	CASSFQYGYTF	TGTGCCAGCAGCTTTCAATATGGCTACACCTTC
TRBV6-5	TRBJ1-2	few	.	CASKQGDYGYTF	TGTGCCAGCAAGCAGGGTGACTATGGCTACACCTTC
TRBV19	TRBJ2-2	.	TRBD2	CASSPRSGGETGELFF	TGTGCCAGTAGCCCTCGGAGCGGGGGAGAGACCGGGGAGCTGTTTTTT
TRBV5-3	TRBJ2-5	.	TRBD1	CARSQNRGLQETQYF	TGTGCCAGAAGCCAAAACAGGGGGTTGCAAGAGACCCAGTACTTC
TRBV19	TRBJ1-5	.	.	CASTDSAGNQPQHF	TGTGCCAGTACGGACAGTGCTGGCAATCAGCCCCAGCATTTT
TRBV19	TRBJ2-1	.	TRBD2	CASSMRGSSGRVYNEQFF	TGTGCCAGTAGTATGCGAGGCTCTAGCGGGAGGGTTTACAATGAGCAGTTCTTC
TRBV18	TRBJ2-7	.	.	CASSPWAGAEGDEQYF	TGTGCCAGCTCACCATGGGCGGGGGCCGAGGGGGACGAGCAGTACTTC
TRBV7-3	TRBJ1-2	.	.	CASSLSPGDGYTF	TGTGCCAGCAGCTTATCCCCAGGGGATGGCTACACCTTC
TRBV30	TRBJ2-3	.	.	CAWSLGLQITDTQYF	TGTGCCTGGAGTTTGGGCCTACAAATCACAGATACGCAGTATTTT
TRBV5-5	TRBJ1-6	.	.	CASSLDRVNYNSPLHF	TGTGCCAGCAGCTTGGACAGGGTAAACTATAATTCACCCCTCCACTTT
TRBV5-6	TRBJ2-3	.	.	CASSLTDTQYF	TGTGCCAGCAGCCTAACAGATACGCAGTATTTT
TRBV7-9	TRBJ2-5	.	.	CASGTQPGETQYF	TGTGCCAGCGGGACTCAACCGGGGGAGACCCAGTACTTC
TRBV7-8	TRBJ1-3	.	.	CASSLISSGNTIYF	TGTGCCAGCAGCTTAATTAGCTCTGGAAACACCATATATTTT
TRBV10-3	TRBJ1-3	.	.	CAISAGSSGNTIYF	TGTGCCATCAGTGCTGGCAGCTCTGGAAACACCATATATTTT
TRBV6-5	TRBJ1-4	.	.	CASPRGSATNEKLFF	TGTGCCAGCCCTAGGGGCAGCGCAACTAATGAAAAACTGTTTTTT
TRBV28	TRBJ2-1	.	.	CASTTYNEQFF	TGTGCCAGCACAACCTACAATGAGCAGTTCTTC
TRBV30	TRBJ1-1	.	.	CAWSVLGWGPDTEAFF	TGTGCCTGGAGTGTACTTGGGTGGGGGCCGGACACTGAAGCTTTCTTT
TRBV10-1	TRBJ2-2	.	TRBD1	CASEGTGTGELFF	TGCGCCAGCGAAGGGACAGGCACCGGGGAGCTGTTTTTT
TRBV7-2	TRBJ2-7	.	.	CASSLGHRSYEQYF	TGTGCCAGCAGCTTAGGGCACAGGTCCTACGAGCAGTACTTC
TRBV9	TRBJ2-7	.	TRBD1	CASSVAAGQVQYF	TGTGCCAGCAGCGTAGCCGCGGGACAGGTACAGTACTTC
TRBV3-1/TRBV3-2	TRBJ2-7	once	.	CASSLLQGYYEQYF	TGTGCCAGCAGCCTCCTACAGGGATACTACGAGCAGTACTTC
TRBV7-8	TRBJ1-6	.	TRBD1	CASSGTGAHNSPLHF	TGTGCCAGCAGCGGGACAGGGGCCCATAATTCACCCCTCCACTTT
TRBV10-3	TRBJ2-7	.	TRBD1	CAINPGQGTYEQYF	TGTGCCATCAATCCGGGACAGGGAACCTACGAGCAGTACTTC